This TCR beta chain came from a study of response to subunit inactivated influenza vaccine. Findings and limits, study-wide: Few new T cells, the authors suggested, are recruited by each seasonal influenza vaccination.

A remark on this clonotype: The antigen remains undetermined.

Each CDR3 protein is one row after TCRdb ran MiXCR on the RT-PCR reads. Among approximately 530,000 distinct CDR3 sequences, roughly 7.9% were seen once, and the ten largest hold roughly 14%. Trimming took off 2 bases at V and 6 bases at J, with 14 bases between the two ends. Germline V gene sequence: CDR1 SGDLS, CDR2 YYNGEE. The CDR3 has 15 amino acids. The sequenced sample was PBMCs from blood, obtained 23 months after vaccination. The rearrangement joins TRBV9 to TRBJ1-4; a weak D match, TRBD1 (5 bases). The clonotype was recovered from a man aged 45-69 years who received an inactivated influenza vaccine. The DNA for the CDR3 is TGTGCCAGCAGCGTCGGGGCAGGGTTCGATGAAAAACTGTTTTTT. This codes for CASSVGAGFDEKLFF.